This passage covers 23 T cell receptor beta chains from one sample sequenced in a study of blood T cell repertoires in COVID-19. The assay was immunoSEQ multiplex PCR, and TCRdb's table has in-frame clones only and misses some. The table includes under 170,000 clones, 65% to 90% detected once. Sequencing used peripheral blood. The source of these receptors is a man between 65 and 85 years old with acute or convalescent COVID-19.

V gene TRBV19 combines with J gene TRBJ1-4, with unresolved D. Per the germline V gene, CDR1 is LNHDA and CDR2 is SQIVND (reference sequence). V was clipped by 3 bases and J by 2 bases, with 10 bases between them. The CDR3 loop spans 15 amino acids. The CDR3 DNA follows: TGTGCCAGTAGTATCCAGTTCGGGACTAATGAAAAACTGTTTTTT. Translated: CASSIQFGTNEKLFF.

This clone came up once. V gene TRBV28 combines with J gene TRBJ1-1; tentatively, D is TRBD1 (5 bases). Per the germline V gene, CDR1 is MDHEN and CDR2 is SYDVKM. The V and J ends lost 3 bases and 1 base respectively, with 18 bases between them. This CDR3 has 17 residues. The CDR3 is CASSLWGRAIWNTEAFF. The CDR3 nucleotides read TGTGCCAGCAGTTTGTGGGGCAGGGCTATATGGAACACTGAAGCTTTCTTT.

V usage is TRBV6-4 and J usage is TRBJ1-5; D perhaps matches TRBD1 (5 bases). The germline V gene encodes CDR1 MRHNA and CDR2 SNTAGT. The CDR3 loop spans 16 amino acids. The V end lost 7 bases, the J end lost 4 bases, and 20 bases lay between the germline ends. The CDR3 loop is CASTITNREGNQPQHF. The CDR3 DNA reads TGTGCCAGCACCATCACTAATCGGGAGGGGAATCAGCCCCAGCATTTT.

This chain connects TRBV28 to TRBJ1-1, with a possible D match to TRBD1 (5 bases). The germline V gene encodes CDR1 MDHEN and CDR2 SYDVKM. This CDR3 spans 14 amino acids. V lost 5 bases, J lost 3 bases, and 13 bases lay in between. CDR3 sequence: CASSPRGSYTEAFF. Here the CDR3 DNA reads TGTGCCAGCAGTCCCCGGGGGTCCTACACTGAAGCTTTCTTT.

The rearrangement joins TRBV28 to TRBJ2-3, with 10 positions matching TRBD1. CDR3 size: 14 residues. Germline-derived CDR1 and CDR2 are MDHEN and SYDVKM. Trimming removed 8 bases from V and 4 bases from J; junction bases left unmatched: 6. The CDR3 loop reads CASGRQGASDTQYF. CDR3 coding DNA: TGTGCCAGCGGTCGACAGGGGGCCTCAGATACGCAGTATTTT.

The CDR3 nucleotides read TGTGCCAGCAGCCAGACAACTAGCGGGAAAAACACAGATACGCAGTATTTT. Translation: CASSQTTSGKNTDTQYF. The chain couples TRBV3-1 (or the pseudogene TRBV3-2) to TRBJ2-3; 10 bases map to TRBD2. Trimming removed 3 bases from V and 2 bases from J; junction bases left unmatched: 8. Looked up from germline, CDR1 is LGHDT and CDR2 is YNNKEL (reference sequence). This CDR3 comprises 17 residues.

V and J are TRBV7-3 and TRBJ2-3, with 12 nucleotides matching TRBD1. CDR3 length: 17 residues. Germline V CDR1 and CDR2: SGHTA, FQGTGA. V shed 5 bases, J shed 0 bases, and the junction held 6 bases outside the gene matches. The CDR3 is CASSPRGQGASTDTQYF. The CDR3 bases are TGTGCCAGCAGCCCCAGGGGACAGGGGGCAAGCACAGATACGCAGTATTTT.

J is TRBJ2-3 and V is TRBV5-4; D might be TRBD2 (7 bases). The CDR3 length is 15 residues. Between the trimmed V and J ends, which lost 5 bases and 3 bases, there was a span of 16 bases. From germline, CDR1 is SGHNT and CDR2 YYREEE (reference sequence). The CDR3, as DNA: TGTGCCAGCAGTTCCTGGGGGCGGGGGACAGATACGCAGTATTTT. Amino acid sequence: CASSSWGRGTDTQYF. The whole variable domain, remainder taken from reference TRBV5-4 and TRBJ2-3, is ETGVTQSPTHLIKTRGQQVTLRCSSQSGHNTVSWYQQALGQGPQFIFQYYREEENGRGNFPPRFSGLQFPNYSSELNVNALELDDSALYLCASSSWGRGTDTQYFGPGTRLTVL.

This chain joins TRBV30 and TRBJ2-2; 7 bases are a match to TRBD2. The V segment lost 2 bases and the J segment 1 base; nucleotides outside the gene matches: 10. This CDR3 comprises 17 residues. Germline V gives CDR1 GTSNPN, CDR2 SVGIG (reference sequence). CDR3 DNA sequence: TGTGCCTGGAGTCGGACTAGGGGCCCGCAGAACACCGGGGAGCTGTTTTTT. Encoded protein: CAWSRTRGPQNTGELFF.

The chain carries TRBV7-9 and TRBJ1-2, with 9 bases fitting TRBD1. V dropped 4 bases and J dropped 2; count of bases not matched to a gene: 2. CDR1 is SEHNR, CDR2 FQNEAQ, per germline (reference sequence). The CDR3 extends over 14 amino acids. CDR3 DNA sequence: TGTGCCAGCAGCTCGGACAGGGGAAACTATGGCTACACCTTC. It codes for CASSSDRGNYGYTF.

The chain carries TRBV2 and TRBJ2-1; D remains unclear. The CDR3 spans 11 residues. V lost 3 bases, J lost 11 bases, and 8 bases lay in between. Germline CDR1 is SNHLY and CDR2 is FYNNEI. Written as DNA, the CDR3 is TGTGCCAGCAGTGATTTCAGGAAGCAGTTCTTC. Translated: CASSDFRKQFF. Variable domain in full (rest from reference TRBV2 and TRBJ2-1): EPEVTQTPSHQVTQMGQEVILRCVPISNHLYFYWYRQILGQKVEFLVSFYNNEISEKSEIFDDQFSVERPDGSNFTLKIRSTKLEDSAMYFCASSDFRKQFFGPGTRLTVL.

The CDR3 nucleotides read TGCGCCAGCAGCCAAGCGGCGTACAAAGGGGGCGAGATTCCCTATGGCTACACCTTC. Translated, it gives CASSQAAYKGGEIPYGYTF. This sequence joins TRBV4-3 and TRBJ1-2; 7 positions match TRBD1. V shed 1 base, J shed 4 bases, and the junction held 18 bases outside the gene matches. The CDR3 loop spans 19 amino acids. Germline V CDR1 and CDR2: LGHNA, YSLEER.

The V call is TRBV6-2 or TRBV6-3, the J call TRBJ2-2; no clear D gene. Deletions cut 6 bases from V and 4 bases from J, with 9 bases between. The CDR3 sequence is 13 residues long. The germline V gene has CDR1 MNHEY and CDR2 SVGEGT. CDR3 sequence: CASSRIVTGELFF. The CDR3 DNA follows: TGTGCCAGCAGCCGTATTGTCACCGGGGAGCTGTTTTTT.

The chain carries TRBV15 and TRBJ2-7, with 12 bases that match TRBD2. The CDR3 consists of 18 residues. V lost 0 bases to trimming and J lost 4 bases; unmatched junction nucleotides: 10. Germline CDR1 and CDR2: LNHNV and YYDKDF (reference sequence). CDR3 amino acids: CATSRDLAPTSGSYEQYF. CDR3 DNA: TGTGCCACCAGCAGAGATTTGGCCCCGACTAGCGGGAGTTACGAGCAGTACTTC. The variable domain in full, with the rest retrieved from reference TRBV15 and TRBJ2-7, is DAMVIQNPRYQVTQFGKPVTLSCSQTLNHNVMYWYQQKSSQAPKLLFHYYDKDFNNEADTPDNFQSRRPNTSFCFLDIRSPGLGDTAMYLCATSRDLAPTSGSYEQYFGPGTRLTVT.

The chain has TRBV28 and TRBJ2-7, with D possibly TRBD1 on 7 matching bases. The V end was cut by 5 bases, the J end by 2 bases, with 19 bases between. CDR3 size: 16 residues. Germline V lookup: CDR1 MDHEN, CDR2 SYDVKM. Here the CDR3 reads CASSTSRQGGTYEQYF. CDR3 DNA: TGTGCCAGCAGTACATCTCGACAGGGAGGCACCTACGAGCAGTACTTC.

This sequence joins TRBV19 and TRBJ1-1; D gene unclear. This CDR3 spans 14 amino acids. From germline, CDR1 is LNHDA and CDR2 SQIVND (reference sequence). V was shortened by 7 bases and J by 3 bases, with 15 bases between the two germline ends. The CDR3 region has the DNA TGTGCCAGTACCGTCGGGAGGTCGGACACTGAAGCTTTCTTT. It translates to CASTVGRSDTEAFF.

A word on this clone: At one boundary the junction diverges from the germline segment, which might be a read error. The gene calls are TRBV7-2 and TRBJ2-1; 9 positions match TRBD2. The length of the CDR3 is 14 residues. Germline lookup yields CDR1 SGHTA and CDR2 FQGNSA. CDR3 nucleotides: TGTGCCAGCAGCATAGCGGGAGCGCCTAATGAGCAGTTCTTC. Protein: CASSIAGAPNEQFF.

This rearrangement joins TRBV3-1 (or the pseudogene TRBV3-2) to TRBJ2-1, with 9 bases lining up with TRBD1. Trimming removed 1 base from V and 3 bases from J; junction bases left unmatched: 4. CDR1 LGHDT and CDR2 YNNKEL come from the germline V gene (reference sequence). This CDR3 contains 16 residues. CDR3 nucleotide sequence: TGTGCCAGCAGCCAAGCTTCGGGACAGGGCTACAATGAGCAGTTCTTC. This codes for CASSQASGQGYNEQFF.

The chain is built from TRBV15 and TRBJ2-7; D possibly corresponds to TRBD1 (5 bases). Germline V gene sequence: CDR1 LNHNV, CDR2 YYDKDF (reference sequence). V gave up 6 bases and J gave up 0 bases, with 12 bases separating them. The CDR3 runs 14 residues. The CDR3 sequence is CATSIYRGSYEQYF. CDR3 bases: TGTGCCACCAGTATTTATAGGGGCTCCTACGAGCAGTACTTC. Full variable domain (remainder filled in from reference TRBV15 and TRBJ2-7): DAMVIQNPRYQVTQFGKPVTLSCSQTLNHNVMYWYQQKSSQAPKLLFHYYDKDFNNEADTPDNFQSRRPNTSFCFLDIRSPGLGDTAMYLCATSIYRGSYEQYFGPGTRLTVT.

The chain carries TRBV6-5 and TRBJ2-5; perhaps TRBD2 as D (5 bases). CDR1 and CDR2 from the germline V gene are MNHEY and SVGAGI. With 7 bases removed from V and 5 bases from J, the gap between germline ends came to 14 bases. This CDR3 spans 13 amino acids. The CDR3 loop reads CASNQRGRETQYF. The CDR3 DNA reads TGTGCCAGCAACCAACGCGGGCGGGAGACCCAGTACTTC.

The rearrangement uses TRBV2 and TRBJ2-5, with 10 bases that match TRBD2. V gave up 4 bases and J gave up 3 bases; unmatched junction bases: 2. The CDR3 is 14 amino acids. Germline V lookup: CDR1 SNHLY, CDR2 FYNNEI. The CDR3 protein is CASSAAGGKETQYF. CDR3 DNA sequence: TGTGCCAGCAGTGCAGCGGGAGGGAAAGAGACCCAGTACTTC.

The J gene is TRBJ2-4, the V gene TRBV7-2; 9 bases line up with TRBD2. CDR1 is SGHTA and CDR2 is FQGNSA in the germline V gene. This CDR3 has 18 amino acids. With V trimmed by 5 bases and J by 0 bases, 11 bases remained unmatched. CDR3 amino acids: CASSQGRGRAGAKNIQYF. The CDR3 DNA is TGTGCCAGCAGCCAGGGACGCGGGAGGGCCGGAGCCAAAAACATTCAGTACTTC.

V is TRBV5-4 and J is TRBJ2-7; D may be TRBD1 (6 bases). The CDR3 runs 14 residues. V was cut by 4 bases and J by 2 bases, with 13 bases left in between. In germline, CDR1 is SGHNT, CDR2 YYREEE (reference sequence). This CDR3 is CASSLPDSPYEQYF. The CDR3 coding sequence is TGTGCCAGCAGCCTACCGGACAGTCCCTACGAGCAGTACTTC.